These T cell receptor beta chains were read from a single sample in a study of regulatory T cells in long-lasting Graves disease. In TCRdb, the multiplex PCR reads were re-called with MiXCR into one record per CDR3 protein. The top ten hold under 20% of the sample, which has about 620,000 distinct CDR3 sequences, 16% seen once. The data were also submitted as part of a second study, on T cells in Graves' hyperthyroidism and ophthalmopathy.

This specimen consisted of peripheral blood mononuclear cells (PBMCs), obtained at new diagnosis, from a patient treated with antithyroid drugs. These receptors all come from a woman aged 25 to 39 with Graves disease. CDR3s include the opening cysteine and the closing phenylalanine or tryptophan. Fields, in order: CDR3 protein, CDR3 DNA, J gene, V gene, D gene, clone size. The D gene is left open where the match is weak. Not all rows give a size; the values are once, few, many and, for expanded clones, a class.

CDR3aa: CASSFYSTGLTEAFF
CDR3nt: TGTGCCAGCAGTTTTTATTCGACAGGGTTGACTGAAGCTTTCTTT
j_gene: TRBJ1-1
v_gene: TRBV27
d_gene: TRBD1
abundance: many

CDR3aa: CASSHLYEQFF
CDR3nt: TGTGCCAGCAGCCATTTGTATGAGCAGTTCTTC
j_gene: TRBJ2-1
v_gene: TRBV3-1
d_gene: -
abundance: many

CDR3aa: CSASGGQETQYF
CDR3nt: TGCAGTGCTAGCGGGGGCCAAGAGACCCAGTACTTC
j_gene: TRBJ2-5
v_gene: TRBV20-1
d_gene: -
abundance: many

CDR3aa: CASSPTSGRSAGELFF
CDR3nt: TGCGCCAGCAGCCCGACTAGCGGGAGATCCGCCGGGGAGCTGTTTTTT
j_gene: TRBJ2-2
v_gene: TRBV5-1
d_gene: TRBD2
abundance: many

CDR3aa: CASSPREGAMLETQYF
CDR3nt: TGTGCCAGCAGCCCCCGGGAGGGCGCTATGTTGGAGACCCAGTACTTC
j_gene: TRBJ2-5
v_gene: TRBV5-1
d_gene: TRBD2
abundance: few

CDR3aa: CANSLRGWEETQYF
CDR3nt: TGTGCCAACAGCCTTCGGGGGTGGGAAGAGACCCAGTACTTC
j_gene: TRBJ2-5
v_gene: TRBV7-2
d_gene: -
abundance: -

CDR3aa: CASTRWGDTQYF
CDR3nt: TGTGCCAGTACCCGATGGGGAGATACGCAGTATTTT
j_gene: TRBJ2-3
v_gene: TRBV19
d_gene: -
abundance: few

CDR3aa: CASSEGGGANYGYTF
CDR3nt: TGTGCCAGCAGTGAAGGGGGGGGAGCTAACTATGGCTACACCTTC
j_gene: TRBJ1-2
v_gene: TRBV6-1
d_gene: -
abundance: -

CDR3aa: CATSDTRILWTYEQYF
CDR3nt: TGTGCCACCAGTGATACCCGAATACTATGGACCTACGAGCAGTACTTC
j_gene: TRBJ2-7
v_gene: TRBV24-1
d_gene: -
abundance: many

CDR3aa: CSVEPRDRQETQYF
CDR3nt: TGCAGCGTTGAACCCCGGGACAGGCAAGAGACCCAGTACTTC
j_gene: TRBJ2-5
v_gene: TRBV29-1
d_gene: TRBD1
abundance: many

CDR3aa: CASGLQNTEAFF
CDR3nt: TGTGCCAGCGGGTTACAGAACACTGAAGCTTTCTTT
j_gene: TRBJ1-1
v_gene: TRBV2
d_gene: -
abundance: few

CDR3aa: CASSESAADTQYF
CDR3nt: TGCGCCAGCAGTGAGTCAGCGGCAGATACGCAGTATTTT
j_gene: TRBJ2-3
v_gene: TRBV10-2
d_gene: -
abundance: -

CDR3aa: CASSLDTRTGELFF
CDR3nt: TGTGCCAGCAGCTTAGACACGCGCACCGGGGAGCTGTTTTTT
j_gene: TRBJ2-2
v_gene: TRBV11-3
d_gene: -
abundance: many

CDR3aa: CSALTTGGYEQYF
CDR3nt: TGCAGTGCCCTAACGACAGGTGGATACGAGCAGTACTTC
j_gene: TRBJ2-7
v_gene: TRBV20-1
d_gene: -
abundance: few

CDR3aa: CASSPPRKIAGGNTGELFF
CDR3nt: TGTGCCAGCAGCCCACCCCGAAAAATAGCGGGGGGGAACACCGGGGAGCTGTTTTTT
j_gene: TRBJ2-2
v_gene: TRBV28
d_gene: TRBD2
abundance: -

CDR3aa: CAWRRTSEQFF
CDR3nt: TGTGCCTGGAGGAGAACGAGTGAGCAGTTCTTC
j_gene: TRBJ2-1
v_gene: TRBV30
d_gene: -
abundance: -